The rows below give T cell receptor beta chains drawn from one sample of a study of T-cell reconstitution after alpha-beta-depleted transplantation in children. MiXCR, run by TCRdb on the PCR reads, gives a single entry per CDR3 protein. The sample has 300,000 or so distinct CDR3 sequences, about 10% seen once. The input for sequencing was PBMCs from the stem cell graft donor, taken from the stem cell graft. The origin of the receptors is a human donor who donated a stem cell graft to a child with SCID. Both conserved end residues are part of each CDR3. Each record gives: CDR3 length, D gene, J gene, clone size, V gene, CDR3 DNA, CDR3 protein. D genes are given only for firm matches. The listing skips clone size in some rows; elsewhere it reads once, few, many or a size class.

13,NA,TRBJ2-7,few,TRBV12-3/TRBV12-4,TGTGCCAGCAGCCTCGATGGCCACTACGAGCAGTACTTC,CASSLDGHYEQYF
17,NA,TRBJ2-1,few,TRBV10-1,TGCGCCAGCAGTGAAGTGATGAGGGCATCGGGTTACAATGAGCAGTTCTTC,CASSEVMRASGYNEQFF
15,TRBD1,TRBJ1-2,NA,TRBV12-3/TRBV12-4,TGTGCCAGCAGACGGGGGACAGGGGGGAACTATGGCTACACCTTC,CASRRGTGGNYGYTF
13,TRBD1,TRBJ2-1,many,TRBV2,TGTGCCAGCAGCCCTGACAGGGTTAATGAGCAGTTCTTC,CASSPDRVNEQFF
17,NA,TRBJ2-3,NA,TRBV18,TGTGCCAGCTCACCCCCTCCCGGCGGCTCACCCACAGATACGCAGTATTTT,CASSPPPGGSPTDTQYF
17,NA,TRBJ2-2,once,TRBV20-1,TGCTGTGCTAGAGATATTCGGCAGGCCCGGGACACCGGGGAGCTGTTTTTT,CCARDIRQARDTGELFF
15,NA,TRBJ1-1,NA,TRBV3-1,TGTGCCAGCAGCCAAGTCGGTGCAGGGAACACTGAAGCTTTCTTT,CASSQVGAGNTEAFF
13,TRBD1,TRBJ1-1,NA,TRBV7-9,TGTGCCAGCAACTTAGTGGGACAGACCGAAGCTTTCTTT,CASNLVGQTEAFF
14,NA,TRBJ2-2,NA,TRBV10-3,TGTGCCGCCAACTCAGGGGAAAACACCGGGGAGCTGTTTTTT,CAANSGENTGELFF
16,NA,TRBJ2-7,few,TRBV5-1,TGCGCCAGCAGCTTGGGGCAGCCATTGTTCTACTACGAGCAGTACTTC,CASSLGQPLFYYEQYF
16,TRBD2,TRBJ2-1,NA,TRBV20-1,TGCAGTGCTATTACCCCCAAGCGGGGGGGCTTCGATGAGCAGTTCTTC,CSAITPKRGGFDEQFF
15,NA,TRBJ2-5,few,TRBV20-1,TGCAGTGCTAGAAAAATAGCAGGGGGGGGAGAGACCCAGTACTTC,CSARKIAGGGETQYF
12,NA,TRBJ2-7,few,TRBV5-5,TGTGCCAGCAGCTTTGAGGGATACGAGCAGTACTTC,CASSFEGYEQYF
17,TRBD1,TRBJ2-3,NA,TRBV4-2,TGTGCCAGCAGCCAAGCTCAGACAGGGGGCTCGGTGGATACGCAGTATTTT,CASSQAQTGGSVDTQYF
13,NA,TRBJ1-2,NA,TRBV20-1,TGCAGTGCGCCGGAGGGGTCGAACTATGGCTACACCTTC,CSAPEGSNYGYTF
15,TRBD2,TRBJ2-7,NA,TRBV7-8,TGTGCCAGCAGCTTACTAGCGGGCACTACCTACGAGCAGTACTTC,CASSLLAGTTYEQYF
15,NA,TRBJ1-6,NA,TRBV20-1,TGCAGTGCTAGGGGGACCCGGGGGGTTTTTTCACCCCTCCACTTT,CSARGTRGVFSPLHF
13,TRBD1,TRBJ2-7,many,TRBV6-6,TGTGCCAGCAGGGCCGGACAGGGCTACGAGCAGTACTTC,CASRAGQGYEQYF
14,TRBD1,TRBJ1-2,many,TRBV24-1,TGTGCCACCAGTGACCGGGACAGTAACTATGGCTACACCTTC,CATSDRDSNYGYTF
14,TRBD1,TRBJ2-7,few,TRBV7-9,TGTGCCAGCAGCCCCGGGACAGGGTACTACGAGCAGTACTTC,CASSPGTGYYEQYF
14,NA,TRBJ2-7,NA,TRBV6-5,TGTGCCAGCAGTTACTCTGGGACAAGAAACGAGCAGTACTTC,CASSYSGTRNEQYF
17,TRBD2,TRBJ2-4,few,TRBV20-1,TGCAGTGCTAGAGTTAGGGGAGGGGTTGGGACCAAAAACATTCAGTACTTC,CSARVRGGVGTKNIQYF
15,NA,TRBJ1-4,many,TRBV5-1,TGCGCCAGCAGCATGCTGGGGGCTGGTAATGAAAAACTGTTTTTT,CASSMLGAGNEKLFF
16,NA,TRBJ2-7,NA,TRBV10-3,TGTGCCATCAGTGAGACTGTCGACAGCATCTGGGACGAGCAGTACTTC,CAISETVDSIWDEQYF